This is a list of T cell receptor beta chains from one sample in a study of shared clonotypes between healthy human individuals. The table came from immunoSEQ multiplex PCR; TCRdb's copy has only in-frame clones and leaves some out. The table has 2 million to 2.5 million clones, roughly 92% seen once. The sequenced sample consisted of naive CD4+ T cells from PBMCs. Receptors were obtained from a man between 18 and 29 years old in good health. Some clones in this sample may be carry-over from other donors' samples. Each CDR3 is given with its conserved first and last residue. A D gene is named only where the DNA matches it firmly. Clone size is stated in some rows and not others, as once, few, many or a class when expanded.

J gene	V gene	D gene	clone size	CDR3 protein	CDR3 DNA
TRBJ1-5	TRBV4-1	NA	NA	CASSSFGSNQPQHF	TGCGCCAGCAGCTCTTTTGGCTCCAATCAGCCCCAGCATTTT
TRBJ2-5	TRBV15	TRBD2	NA	CATSRGASGEETQYF	TGTGCCACCAGCAGAGGGGCTAGCGGCGAAGAGACCCAGTACTTC
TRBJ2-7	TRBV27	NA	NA	CASSLMSGNYEQYF	TGTGCCAGCAGTTTAATGTCAGGAAATTACGAGCAGTACTTC
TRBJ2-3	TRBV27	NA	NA	CASSSRAGPSTDTQYF	TGTGCCAGCAGTTCTCGAGCGGGCCCTAGCACAGATACGCAGTATTTT
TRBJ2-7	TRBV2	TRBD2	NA	CASTQGLAGAYEQYF	TGTGCCAGCACCCAAGGACTAGCGGGGGCCTACGAGCAGTACTTC
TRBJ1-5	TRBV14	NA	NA	CASSQFRAQPQHF	TGTGCCAGCAGCCAATTCAGGGCACAGCCCCAGCATTTT
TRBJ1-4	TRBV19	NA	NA	CASNHVMVAAEKLFF	TGTGCCAGTAACCACGTCATGGTGGCGGCCGAAAAACTGTTTTTT
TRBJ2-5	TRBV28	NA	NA	CASSGPHGRETQYF	TGTGCCAGCAGCGGGCCTCACGGTAGAGAGACCCAGTACTTC
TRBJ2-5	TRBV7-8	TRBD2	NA	CASSLSGRAETQYF	TGTGCCAGCAGCTTAAGTGGGAGGGCGGAGACCCAGTACTTC
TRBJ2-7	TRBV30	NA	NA	CAWSVGGASYEQYF	TGTGCCTGGAGTGTAGGGGGGGCCTCCTACGAGCAGTACTTC
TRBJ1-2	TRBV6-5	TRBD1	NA	CASRPTGSGGGYTF	TGTGCCAGCAGGCCGACAGGGTCTGGAGGCGGCTACACCTTC
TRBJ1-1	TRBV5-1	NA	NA	CASSHGYNTEAFF	TGCGCCAGCAGCCATGGATACAACACTGAAGCTTTCTTT
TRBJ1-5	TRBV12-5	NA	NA	CASGLETLQPQHF	TGTGCTAGTGGTTTGGAGACCCTTCAGCCCCAGCATTTT
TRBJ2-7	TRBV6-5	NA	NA	CASRAGTSSYEQYF	TGTGCCAGCAGGGCGGGGACAAGCTCCTACGAGCAGTACTTC
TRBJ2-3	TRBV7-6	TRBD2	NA	CASSGERGSTDTQYF	TGTGCCAGCAGCGGGGAGCGGGGCAGCACAGATACGCAGTATTTT
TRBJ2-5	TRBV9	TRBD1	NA	CASSEGQGKETQYF	TGTGCCAGCAGCGAGGGACAGGGGAAAGAGACCCAGTACTTC
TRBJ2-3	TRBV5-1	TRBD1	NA	CASSRRQGGSTDTQYF	TGCGCCAGCAGCCGGAGACAGGGTGGGAGCACAGATACGCAGTATTTT
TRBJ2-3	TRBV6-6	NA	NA	CASSTSDTQYF	TGTGCCAGCAGTACTTCAGATACGCAGTATTTT
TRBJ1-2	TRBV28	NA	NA	CASSLGRGSHGYTF	TGTGCCAGCAGTTTAGGTCGGGGCAGTCACGGCTACACCTTC
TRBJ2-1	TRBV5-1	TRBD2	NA	CASSRAGGEYNEQFF	TGCGCCAGCAGCCGAGCGGGAGGCGAATACAATGAGCAGTTCTTC
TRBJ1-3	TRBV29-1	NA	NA	CSVGQRAGNTIYF	TGCAGCGTTGGGCAAAGAGCGGGAAACACCATATATTTT
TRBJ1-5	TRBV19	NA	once	CASSIEFRWTTIDQPQHF	TGTGCCAGTAGTATAGAGTTCCGGTGGACGACAATCGATCAGCCCCAGCATTTT
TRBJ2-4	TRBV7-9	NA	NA	CASSLAGGWDIQYF	TGTGCCAGCAGCTTGGCAGGGGGGTGGGACATTCAGTACTTC
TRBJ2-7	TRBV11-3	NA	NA	CASSSTSYEQYF	TGTGCCAGCAGTTCGACTAGCTACGAGCAGTACTTC
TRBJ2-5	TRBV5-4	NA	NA	CASSLGAAETQYF	TGTGCCAGCAGCTTGGGTGCAGCGGAGACCCAGTACTTC
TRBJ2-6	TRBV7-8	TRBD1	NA	CASSFGTGDSGANVLTF	TGTGCCAGCAGCTTCGGGACAGGGGATTCTGGGGCCAACGTCCTGACTTTC
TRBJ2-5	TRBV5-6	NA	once	CASSLLAGLETQYF	TGTGCCAGCAGCTTGCTTGCAGGCTTAGAGACCCAGTACTTC
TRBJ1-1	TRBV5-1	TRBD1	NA	CATRSDRGGRNTEAFF	TGCGCCACGCGTTCGGACAGGGGGGGTCGGAACACTGAAGCTTTCTTT
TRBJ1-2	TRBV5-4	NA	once	CASSTRTDYGYTF	TGTGCCAGCAGCACCCGGACGGACTATGGCTACACCTTC
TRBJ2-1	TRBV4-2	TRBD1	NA	CASSQGGSGTGFLREQFF	TGTGCCAGCAGCCAAGGGGGCTCCGGGACAGGGTTTCTCAGGGAGCAGTTCTTC
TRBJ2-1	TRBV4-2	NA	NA	CASSQIASGSWGFGQFF	TGTGCCAGCAGCCAGATAGCCTCCGGGTCTTGGGGATTCGGGCAGTTCTTC
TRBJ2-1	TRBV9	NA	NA	CASSGGVGRYNEQFF	TGTGCCAGCAGCGGCGGTGTGGGTAGGTACAATGAGCAGTTCTTC
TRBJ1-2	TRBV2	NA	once	CASSENRSYGYTF	TGTGCCAGCAGTGAAAACAGGTCCTATGGCTACACCTTC
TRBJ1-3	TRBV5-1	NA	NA	CASSGGGPTSGNTIYF	TGCGCCAGCTCTGGTGGGGGACCGACCTCTGGAAACACCATATATTTT
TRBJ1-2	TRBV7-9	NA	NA	CASSSGGGGYTF	TGTGCCAGCAGCTCCGGGGGTGGCGGCTACACCTTC
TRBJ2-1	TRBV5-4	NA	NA	CASSPNRNSYNEQFF	TGTGCCAGCAGTCCGAACCGGAATAGCTACAATGAGCAGTTCTTC
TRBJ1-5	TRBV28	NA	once	CASSLWVRRGGLPSNQPQHF	TGTGCCAGCAGTTTATGGGTAAGGAGGGGAGGACTTCCGAGCAATCAGCCCCAGCATTTT
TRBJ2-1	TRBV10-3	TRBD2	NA	CAIRGTSGRENEQFF	TGTGCCATCAGGGGGACTAGCGGGAGGGAAAATGAGCAGTTCTTC
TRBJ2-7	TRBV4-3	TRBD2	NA	CASSQEGSGSVYEQYF	TGCGCCAGCAGCCAAGAAGGTAGCGGGAGTGTCTACGAGCAGTACTTC
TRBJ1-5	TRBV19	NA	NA	CASGDWGAGQPQHF	TGTGCCAGCGGAGATTGGGGGGCGGGTCAGCCCCAGCATTTT
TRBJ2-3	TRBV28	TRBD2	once	CASSLAGRGLDTQYF	TGTGCCAGCAGCCTAGCGGGAAGGGGCCTCGATACGCAGTATTTT
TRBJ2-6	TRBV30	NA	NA	CAWSEGPLSGANVLTF	TGTGCCTGGAGTGAGGGGCCTCTCTCTGGGGCCAACGTCCTGACTTTC
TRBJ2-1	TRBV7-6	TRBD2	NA	CASSPGLAGIRFF	TGTGCCAGCAGCCCGGGACTAGCGGGTATAAGGTTCTTC
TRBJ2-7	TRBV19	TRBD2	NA	CASSIGPSGIYEQYF	TGTGCCAGTAGTATAGGACCTAGCGGGATCTACGAGCAGTACTTC
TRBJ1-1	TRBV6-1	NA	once	CASSLSQGNTEAFF	TGTGCCAGCAGTCTATCTCAGGGGAACACTGAAGCTTTCTTT
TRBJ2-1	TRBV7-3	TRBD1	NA	CASSLTGGRDEQFF	TGTGCCAGCAGCTTGACAGGGGGCCGGGATGAGCAGTTCTTC
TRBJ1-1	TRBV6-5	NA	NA	CASSYSRGTEAFF	TGTGCCAGCAGTTACTCGAGAGGCACCGAAGCTTTCTTT
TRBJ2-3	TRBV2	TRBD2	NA	CASSERLAADTQYF	TGTGCCAGCAGTGAAAGACTAGCGGCAGATACGCAGTATTTT
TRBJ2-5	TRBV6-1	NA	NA	CASSEALQTQYF	TGTGCCAGCAGTGAAGCGCTTCAGACCCAGTACTTC
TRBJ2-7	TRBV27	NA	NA	CASRTMGGSYEQYF	TGTGCCAGCAGAACGATGGGGGGCTCCTACGAGCAGTACTTC
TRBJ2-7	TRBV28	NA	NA	CASRQGTEQYF	TGTGCCAGCAGGCAGGGGACCGAGCAGTACTTC
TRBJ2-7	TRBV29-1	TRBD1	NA	CSVGDITGAEQYF	TGCAGCGTTGGAGATATTACAGGGGCCGAGCAGTACTTC
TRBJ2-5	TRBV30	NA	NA	CAWSVVPGQETQYF	TGTGCCTGGAGTGTCGTCCCAGGGCAAGAGACCCAGTACTTC
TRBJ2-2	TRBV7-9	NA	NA	CASSYTGELFF	TGTGCCAGCAGCTACACCGGGGAGCTGTTTTTT